This T cell receptor (beta chain) was profiled in a study of T cell changes during pregnancy in multiple sclerosis. Libraries were prepared by immunoSEQ multiplex PCR; TCRdb keeps only in-frame clonotypes and omits some of them. Counted here are tens of thousands of clones, 75% to 95% occurring once; the ten biggest clones make up approximately 2.4%. Sample: peripheral blood, taken in the first trimester of pregnancy. This receptor was obtained from a female donor with multiple sclerosis, enrolled in a pregnancy study.

CDR3 residues: CASSLDGGSTDTQYF. In nucleotides, the CDR3 is TGTGCCAGCAGCTTGGACGGCGGGAGCACAGATACGCAGTATTTT. V is TRBV5-4 and J is TRBJ2-3; weak D call: TRBD2 (5 bases). Germline CDR1 reads SGHNT; CDR2 reads YYREEE (reference sequence). The CDR3 runs to 15 residues. Trimming cost V 0 bases and J 0 bases, with 8 bases left between them.